The 5 T cell receptor beta chains below all came from one sample that was sequenced in a study of CD8+CD57+ T cells in acquired aplastic anemia. Genomic DNA served as template for TCR beta VDJ and CDR3 profiling. TCRdb independently ran MiXCR on the reads; one entry per CDR3 protein. The table records around 200,000 distinct CDR3 sequences, 61% of them present only once. The sample taken for sequencing was sorted CD4+, CD8+, or CD8+CD57+ T cells (not recorded which) from PBMCs. The receptors shown here come from a human donor in good health.

A note on this clonotype: A read error may produce the germline difference seen at one junction end. This rearrangement joins TRBV20-1 to TRBJ1-3; TRBD1 matches at 10 bases. This CDR3 is 20 amino acids long. From germline, CDR1 is DFQATT and CDR2 SNEGSKA (reference sequence). Written as DNA, the CDR3 is TGCAGTGCTAGAGATAGTGCGGGACAGGGGAGATACCTCTCTGGAAACACCGTATATTTT. This encodes CSARDSAGQGRYLSGNTVYF.

This clonotype came up once. The V gene is TRBV7-3, the J gene TRBJ2-5, with D maybe TRBD1 (5 bases). The CDR3 sequence is 16 residues long. With 6 bases removed from V and 5 bases from J, the gap between germline ends came to 22 bases. Germline V gene lookup returns CDR1 SGHTA and CDR2 FQGTGA. This CDR3 is CASRRTLQLRAETQYF. The CDR3 DNA follows: TGTGCCAGCAGGAGGACACTCCAGTTGCGTGCGGAGACCCAGTACTTC.

This rearrangement joins TRBV2 to TRBJ2-2, with unresolved D. Germline V CDR1 and CDR2: SNHLY, FYNNEI. The CDR3 has 11 residues. V was trimmed by 9 bases and J by 8 bases, leaving 10 bases between them. Written as DNA, the CDR3 is TGTGCCAGACAGTCGACAGGGGAGCTGTTTTTT. It encodes CARQSTGELFF.

This chain uses TRBV7-2 with TRBJ1-4; possible D gene TRBD1, 5 bases. The CDR3 loop spans 14 amino acids. The V end lost 6 bases, the J end lost 7 bases, and 15 bases lay between the germline ends. CDR1 and CDR2 from the germline V gene are SGHTA and FQGNSA. The CDR3 DNA follows: TGTGCCAGCAGGGGGACGGTGAATGGTGAAAAACTGTTTTTT. Translating gives CASRGTVNGEKLFF.

The rearrangement links TRBV24-1 to TRBJ2-1, with 9 bases fitting TRBD2. The J segment lost 5 bases and the V segment lost 3 bases, leaving 7 bases of the junction unmatched. Germline assignment: CDR1 KGHDR and CDR2 SFDVKD. The CDR3 covers 16 residues. CDR3 nucleotide sequence: TGTGCCACCAGTGATCGGGCGGGAGGGCCTAACAATGAGCAGTTCTTC. Translated: CATSDRAGGPNNEQFF.